This note documents a single TCR beta chain sequence. This sample was included in a study of blood T cell repertoires in COVID-19. Across the study: Material from acute and convalescent COVID-19 was sourced from the United States, Italy and Spain. PBMCs, B-cell-depleted T cells, or T cells provided the cDNA or gDNA that made up the material.

Measured with immunoSEQ multiplex PCR; TCRdb has only the in-frame clones, and not every one. The repertoire holds 150,000 to 200,000 clones, with about 89% as singletons. Germline CDR1 is SGHNT and CDR2 is YYREEE (reference sequence). CDR3 length: 15 residues. Unmatched junction bases numbered 7, after V lost 0 bases and J lost 6 bases. The chain couples TRBV5-4 to TRBJ1-2, with 8 bases matching TRBD1. The clonotype was recovered from a man between 60 and 75 years old with acute or convalescent COVID-19. Sequenced sample: peripheral blood. CDR3: CASSLASRGQDGYTF. The CDR3 DNA reads as TGTGCCAGCAGCTTGGCTTCCAGGGGGCAAGATGGCTACACCTTC.